These 19 T cell receptor beta chains share one sample of origin, sequenced in a study of T cell repertoires in cytomegalovirus infection. MiXCR was run by TCRdb on the reads, yielding one entry per CDR3 protein. The sample lists 150,000 to 200,000 distinct CDR3 sequences, around 14% occurring once. Sequencing was done on a sample of PBMCs. The receptors stem from a human donor in good health (CMV status not recorded). Some clones in this sample may be carry-over from other donors' samples.

This clonotype was seen at least ten times. This chain joins TRBV7-2 and TRBJ1-2; 7 bases fit TRBD1. The CDR3 has 16 residues. J gave up 3 bases and V 4 bases, and 11 bases lay outside the gene matches. CDR1 is SGHTA, CDR2 FQGNSA, per germline. CDR3 residues: CASSSLRGGVDYGYTF. As DNA, the CDR3 is TGTGCCAGCAGCTCCCTCAGAGGGGGCGTGGACTATGGCTACACCTTC.

This clonotype was picked up many times. This chain joins TRBV7-6 and TRBJ2-2; D may be TRBD2 (5 bases). Trimming removed 0 bases at V and 3 bases at J, with 11 bases between. Germline assignment: CDR1 SGHVS and CDR2 FNYEAQ. This CDR3 is 16 amino acids long. CDR3 amino acids: CASSLAAGHYTGELFF. For the CDR3, the DNA is TGTGCCAGCAGCTTAGCGGCGGGTCACTACACCGGGGAGCTGTTTTTT.

This clonotype was seen a handful of times. This chain uses TRBV7-3 with TRBJ2-7; no clear D. CDR1 is SGHTA and CDR2 is FQGTGA in the germline V gene. Trimming removed 2 bases at V and 0 bases at J, with 11 bases between. The CDR3 sequence is 15 residues long. CDR3 loop: CASSLVVSPSYEQYF. CDR3 bases: TGTGCCAGCAGCTTAGTGGTGTCACCCTCCTACGAGCAGTACTTC.

There are a few counts of this clonotype. The chain links TRBV14 to TRBJ1-6, with 7 bases lining up with TRBD1. The CDR3 loop spans 15 amino acids. In germline, CDR1 is SGHDN, CDR2 FVKESK. V dropped 2 bases and J dropped 10; count of bases not matched to a gene: 8. The CDR3 sequence is CASSQMALRGSPLHF. DNA of the CDR3: TGTGCCAGCAGCCAAATGGCTCTCAGGGGGTCACCCCTCCACTTT.

The CDR3 reads CASNGWNTIYF. The CDR3, as DNA: TGTGCCAGCAACGGGTGGAACACCATATATTTT. The chain joins TRBV28 to TRBJ1-3; D remains ambiguous. This CDR3 region has 11 residues. The V end was cut by 7 bases, the J end by 7 bases, with 8 bases between. CDR1 and CDR2 from the germline V gene are MDHEN and SYDVKM.

This clonotype was counted only a few times. The V gene is TRBV19, the J gene TRBJ2-7; TRBD2 might be the D (5 bases). CDR1 is LNHDA, CDR2 SQIVND, per germline (reference sequence). The CDR3 covers 13 residues. Trimming removed 4 bases at V and 0 bases at J, with 7 bases between. In DNA, the CDR3 is TGTGCCAGTAGTAGGGAGATCTCCTACGAGCAGTACTTC. Translating it yields CASSREISYEQYF.

This clonotype was counted ten times or more. The chain carries TRBV7-8 and TRBJ2-3; TRBD2 matches 8 bases. The J segment lost 5 bases and the V segment lost 1 base, leaving 11 bases of the junction unmatched. Germline V gene data show CDR1 as SGHVS and CDR2 as FQNEAQ. The CDR3 runs 17 residues. CDR3 region: CASSLVDLRGRIDTQYF. In DNA, the CDR3 is TGTGCCAGCAGCTTAGTGGATCTTCGCGGGAGGATAGATACGCAGTATTTT.

This clonotype has only a few counts. The rearrangement links TRBV20-1 to TRBJ2-7; TRBD1 agrees at 8 bases. The CDR3 length is 15 residues. Trimming cost V 0 bases and J 5 bases; bases outside gene matches: 9. Germline V gene sequence: CDR1 DFQATT, CDR2 SNEGSKA (reference sequence). For the CDR3, the DNA is TGCAGTGCTAGAGATTTTCCAGGGGGCCACAACGAGCAGTACTTC. Encoded protein: CSARDFPGGHNEQYF.

Many counts were recorded for this clonotype. The gene calls are TRBV7-2 and TRBJ2-2; D not certain. The CDR3 runs 14 residues. The germline CDR1 and CDR2 sequences are SGHTA and FQGNSA. V shed 2 bases and J shed 6 bases, with 10 bases lying between them. The CDR3 DNA reads TGTGCCAGCAGCTTAATGGGCCAAGCCGGGGAGCTGTTTTTT. Translation: CASSLMGQAGELFF.

The gene calls are TRBV2 and TRBJ2-3; 8 nucleotides align to TRBD2. The CDR3 sequence is 15 residues long. Trimming removed 1 base from V and 1 base from J; junction bases left unmatched: 1. Looked up from germline, CDR1 is SNHLY and CDR2 is FYNNEI. The CDR3 sequence: CASSEGGGRTDTQYF. The CDR3 nucleotides read TGTGCCAGCAGTGAAGGCGGGGGGCGCACAGATACGCAGTATTTT.

About this clonotype: With a much larger clone just one base away, this may be a read error. The chain is built from TRBV12-3 or TRBV12-4 and TRBJ2-7; 13 bases agree with TRBD2. This CDR3 is 17 amino acids long. Losses at the gene ends were 7 bases for V and 0 bases for J; bases not matched to a gene: 9. The CDR3 is CASNLRLAGGSSYEQYF. The CDR3 nucleotides read TGTGCCAGCAATTTGAGACTAGCGGGGGGCAGCTCCTACGAGCAGTACTTC.

This clonotype was recorded many times. This chain uses TRBV29-1 with TRBJ2-1; 15 nucleotides agree with TRBD2. Trimming removed 2 bases from V and 0 bases from J; junction bases left unmatched: 8. The CDR3 consists of 19 residues. Looked up from germline, CDR1 is SQVTM and CDR2 is ANQGSEA. The chain's CDR3 is CSVEKGGLAGGSSYNEQFF. CDR3 nucleotides: TGCAGCGTTGAAAAGGGAGGACTAGCGGGAGGGAGCTCCTACAATGAGCAGTTCTTC.

This clonotype has ten or more counts. This chain joins TRBV7-8 and TRBJ2-1, with 9 bases identical to TRBD2. Trimming cost V 7 bases and J 5 bases; bases outside gene matches: 6. Looked up from germline, CDR1 is SGHVS and CDR2 is FQNEAQ. The CDR3 contains 14 residues. The CDR3 DNA sequence: TGTGCCAGCAATCACGGCGGGGGGGACAATGAGCAGTTCTTC. It yields the protein CASNHGGGDNEQFF.

Ten or more counts support this clonotype. This chain links TRBV11-1 with TRBJ2-2; perhaps TRBD1 as D (5 bases). V was clipped by 5 bases and J by 6 bases, with 22 bases between them. Germline V gene sequence: CDR1 SGHAT, CDR2 FQDESV (reference sequence). CDR3 length equals 17 residues. This chain's CDR3 is CASSPRAGSISAGELFF. The CDR3 bases are TGTGCCAGCAGCCCCCGTGCAGGGTCGATTAGTGCCGGGGAGCTGTTTTTT.

Worth noting for this clonotype: A much larger clonotype is one base distant, so this may be a read error. This chain uses TRBV7-3 with TRBJ2-1; 16 bases are a match to TRBD2. The germline V gene has CDR1 SGHTA and CDR2 FQGTGA. CDR3 size: 16 residues. This CDR3 reads CASGGLAGGPGNERFF. The CDR3 coding sequence is TGTGCCAGCGGGGGACTAGCGGGAGGGCCGGGCAATGAGCGGTTCTTC.

Only a few counts were recorded for this clonotype. The chain joins TRBV7-9 to TRBJ2-5; 7 nucleotides align to TRBD2. The germline V gene encodes CDR1 SEHNR and CDR2 FQNEAQ (reference sequence). The CDR3 consists of 14 residues. V dropped 4 bases and J dropped 5; count of bases not matched to a gene: 7. CDR3 sequence (DNA): TGTGCCAGCAGCTCTTACCGGGAGGAGGAGACCCAGTACTTC. This sequence encodes CASSSYREEETQYF.

This clonotype was counted a few times. This chain links TRBV29-1 with TRBJ2-6; D gene ambiguous. The V gene's germline CDR1 is SQVTM and CDR2 ANQGSEA. The V end lost 4 bases, the J end lost 0 bases, and 13 bases lay between the germline ends. This CDR3 is 16 amino acids long. The CDR3 protein is CSVGSRVISGANVLTF. Written as DNA, the CDR3 is TGCAGCGTTGGATCTAGGGTGATCTCTGGGGCCAACGTCCTGACTTTC.

This clonotype was picked up a small number of times. The gene calls are TRBV12-3 or TRBV12-4 and TRBJ1-6, with unresolved D. V dropped 3 bases and J dropped 6 bases, with 12 bases sitting between them. CDR3 length: 15 residues. The chain's CDR3 is CASSFAGSGNSPLHF. The CDR3 DNA sequence: TGTGCCAGCAGTTTTGCCGGATCGGGTAATTCACCCCTCCACTTT.

This clonotype was counted only a few times. This chain links TRBV7-3 with TRBJ2-1; 11 nucleotides line up with TRBD2. The V and J ends lost 1 base and 7 bases, in that order; junction bases with no gene match: 6. This CDR3 has 16 residues. Germline CDR1 SGHTA, CDR2 FQGTGA. CDR3 in DNA: TGTGCCAGCAGCTTAAGTAGCGGGAGGGCCGGGAATGAGCAGTTCTTC. Its translation is CASSLSSGRAGNEQFF.